The clone carrying this TCR beta chain appeared a few times. The data stem from a study of T-cell reconstitution after alpha-beta-depleted transplantation in children. The CDR3 has 14 amino acids. Trimming took 4 bases from V and 4 from J; bases not matched to a gene: 6. Germline V CDR1 and CDR2: SGHDT, YYEEEE. Using unique molecular identifiers, the investigators prepared the TCRbeta library. TCRdb reprocessed the PCR reads via MiXCR and lists one record per CDR3 protein. Found here are approximately 400,000 distinct CDR3 sequences, approximately 11% of them singletons; the top ten hold 4.5% to 6%. The TCR sequence derives from a human donor who donated a stem cell graft to a child with acute myeloid leukemia. Sequences were derived from PBMCs from the stem cell graft donor, sampled from the stem cell graft. The chain uses TRBV5-6 and TRBJ2-5, with 8 nucleotides matching TRBD2. This chain's CDR3 is CASSGGLAVETQYF. Written as DNA, the CDR3 is TGTGCCAGCAGCGGTGGACTAGCAGTAGAGACCCAGTACTTC. The whole variable domain, filled in from reference TRBV5-6 and TRBJ2-5, reads DAGVTQSPTHLIKTRGQQVTLRCSPKSGHDTVSWYQQALGQGPQFIFQYYEEEERQRGNFPDRFSGHQFPNYSSELNVNALLLGDSALYLCASSGGLAVETQYFGPGTRLLVL.